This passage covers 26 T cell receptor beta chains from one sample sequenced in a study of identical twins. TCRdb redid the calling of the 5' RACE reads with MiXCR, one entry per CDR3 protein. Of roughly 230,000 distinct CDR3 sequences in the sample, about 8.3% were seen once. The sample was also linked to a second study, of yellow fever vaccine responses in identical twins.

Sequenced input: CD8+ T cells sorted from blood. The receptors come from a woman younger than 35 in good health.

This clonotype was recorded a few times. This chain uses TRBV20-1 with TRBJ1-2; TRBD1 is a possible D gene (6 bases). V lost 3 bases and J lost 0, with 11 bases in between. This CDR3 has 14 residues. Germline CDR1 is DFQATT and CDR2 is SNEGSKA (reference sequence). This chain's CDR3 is CSASWGQANYGYTF. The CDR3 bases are TGCAGTGCTAGCTGGGGGCAAGCTAACTATGGCTACACCTTC.

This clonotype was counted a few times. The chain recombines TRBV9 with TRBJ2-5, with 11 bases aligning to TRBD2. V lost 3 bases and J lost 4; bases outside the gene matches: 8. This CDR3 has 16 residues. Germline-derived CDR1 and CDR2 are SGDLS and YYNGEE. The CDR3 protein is CASSAYSGGAGETQYF. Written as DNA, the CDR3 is TGTGCCAGCAGCGCTTATAGCGGGGGGGCTGGAGAGACCCAGTACTTC.

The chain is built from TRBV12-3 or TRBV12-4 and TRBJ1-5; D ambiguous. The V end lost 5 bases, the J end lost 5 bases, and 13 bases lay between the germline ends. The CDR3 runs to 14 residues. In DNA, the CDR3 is TGTGCCAGCAGTCCCAGGACGGCGGATCAGCCCCAGCATTTT. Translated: CASSPRTADQPQHF.

CDR3 residues: CASSLFPGRANEKLFF. In nucleotides, the CDR3 is TGTGCCAGCAGCTTATTCCCAGGCAGAGCGAATGAAAAACTGTTTTTT. The chain joins TRBV7-8 to TRBJ1-4; D unclear. Trimming took 2 bases from V and 5 from J, leaving 15 bases between them. Germline values: CDR1 SGHVS, CDR2 FQNEAQ. CDR3 length: 16 residues. The full variable domain, rest sourced from reference TRBV7-8 and TRBJ1-4, is GAGVSQSPRYKVAKRGQDVALRCDPISGHVSLFWYQQALGQGPEFLTYFQNEAQLDKSGLPSDRFFAERPEGSVSTLKIQRTQQEDSAVYLCASSLFPGRANEKLFFGSGTQLSVL.

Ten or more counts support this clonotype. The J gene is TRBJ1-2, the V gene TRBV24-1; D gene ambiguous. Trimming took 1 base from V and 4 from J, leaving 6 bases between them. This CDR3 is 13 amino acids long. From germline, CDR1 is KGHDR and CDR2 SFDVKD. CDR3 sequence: CATSDFAGYGYTF. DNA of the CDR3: TGTGCCACCAGTGATTTCGCCGGCTATGGCTACACCTTC.

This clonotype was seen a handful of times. For the CDR3, the DNA is TGTGCCACCAGCAGAGTATGGACAGGGGAGACCCAGTACTTC. It yields the protein CATSRVWTGETQYF. The genes are TRBV15 and TRBJ2-5, with TRBD1 identical over 8 bases. CDR1 LNHNV and CDR2 YYDKDF come from the germline V gene (reference sequence). V shed 1 base and J 5 bases; nucleotides not matched to a gene: 3. This CDR3 contains 14 residues.

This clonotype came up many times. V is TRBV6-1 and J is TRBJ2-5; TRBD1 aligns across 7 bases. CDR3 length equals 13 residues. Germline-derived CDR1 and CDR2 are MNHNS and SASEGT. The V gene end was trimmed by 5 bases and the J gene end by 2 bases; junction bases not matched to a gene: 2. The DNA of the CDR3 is TGTGCCAGCAGTCCGGGACAGCAAGAGACCCAGTACTTC. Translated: CASSPGQQETQYF.

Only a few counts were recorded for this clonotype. The CDR3 DNA follows: TGCAGCGTTGAAAGGGGACTACAATTTGAGCAGTTCTTC. Its translation: CSVERGLQFEQFF. The genes are TRBV29-1 and TRBJ2-1; TRBD2 matches 7 bases. V gave up 2 bases and J gave up 9 bases; unmatched junction bases: 7. The CDR3 sequence is 13 residues long. Germline V gene data show CDR1 as SQVTM and CDR2 as ANQGSEA.

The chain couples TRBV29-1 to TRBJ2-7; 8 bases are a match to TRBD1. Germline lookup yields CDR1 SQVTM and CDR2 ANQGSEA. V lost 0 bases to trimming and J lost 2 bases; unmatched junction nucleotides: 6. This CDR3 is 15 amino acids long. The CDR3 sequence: CSVEDPGQETYEQYF. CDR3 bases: TGCAGCGTTGAAGATCCGGGACAGGAGACCTACGAGCAGTACTTC.

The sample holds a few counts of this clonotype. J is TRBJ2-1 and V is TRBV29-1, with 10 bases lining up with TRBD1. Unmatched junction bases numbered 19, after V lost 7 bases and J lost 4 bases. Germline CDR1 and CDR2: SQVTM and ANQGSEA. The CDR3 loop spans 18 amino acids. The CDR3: CSAPGQGGRSAPYNEQFF. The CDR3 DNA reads TGCAGCGCCCCCGGACAGGGGGGGCGGTCGGCCCCGTACAATGAGCAGTTCTTC.

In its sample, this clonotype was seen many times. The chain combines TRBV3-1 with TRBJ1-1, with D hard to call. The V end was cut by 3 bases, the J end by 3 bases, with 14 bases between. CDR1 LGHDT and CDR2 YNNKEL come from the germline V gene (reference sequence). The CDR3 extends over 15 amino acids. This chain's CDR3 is CASSQRGAGYTEAFF. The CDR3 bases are TGTGCCAGCAGCCAGAGAGGTGCGGGCTACACTGAAGCTTTCTTT. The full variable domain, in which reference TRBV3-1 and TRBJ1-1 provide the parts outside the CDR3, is DTAVSQTPKYLVTQMGNDKSIKCEQNLGHDTMYWYKQDSKKFLKIMFSYNNKELIINETVPNRFSPKSPDKAHLNLHINSLELGDSAVYFCASSQRGAGYTEAFFGQGTRLTVV.

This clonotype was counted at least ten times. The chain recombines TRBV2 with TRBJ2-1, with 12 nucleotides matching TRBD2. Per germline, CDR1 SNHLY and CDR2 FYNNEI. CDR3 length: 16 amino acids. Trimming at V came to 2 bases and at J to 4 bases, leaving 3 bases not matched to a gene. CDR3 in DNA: TGTGCCAGCAGTGAACTAGCGGGAGGGCCTTACAATGAGCAGTTCTTC. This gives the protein CASSELAGGPYNEQFF.

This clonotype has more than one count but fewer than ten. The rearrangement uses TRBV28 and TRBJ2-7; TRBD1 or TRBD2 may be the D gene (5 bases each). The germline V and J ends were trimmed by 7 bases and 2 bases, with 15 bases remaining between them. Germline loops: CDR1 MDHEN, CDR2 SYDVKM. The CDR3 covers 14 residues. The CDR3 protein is CASTNRDGAYEQYF. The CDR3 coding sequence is TGTGCCAGCACCAACCGGGACGGAGCCTACGAGCAGTACTTC.

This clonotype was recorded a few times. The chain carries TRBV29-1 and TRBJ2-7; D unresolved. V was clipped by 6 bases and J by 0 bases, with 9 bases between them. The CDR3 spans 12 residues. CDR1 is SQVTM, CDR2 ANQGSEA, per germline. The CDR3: CSVRISSYEQYF. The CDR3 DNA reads TGCAGCGTACGGATAAGCTCCTACGAGCAGTACTTC.

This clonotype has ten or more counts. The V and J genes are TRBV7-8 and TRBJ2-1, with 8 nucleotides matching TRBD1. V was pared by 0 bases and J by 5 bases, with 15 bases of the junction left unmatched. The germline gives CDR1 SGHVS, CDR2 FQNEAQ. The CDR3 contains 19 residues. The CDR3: CASSLALLGQGAIHNEQFF. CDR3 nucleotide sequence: TGTGCCAGCAGCTTAGCGCTGTTGGGGCAGGGGGCAATCCACAATGAGCAGTTCTTC.

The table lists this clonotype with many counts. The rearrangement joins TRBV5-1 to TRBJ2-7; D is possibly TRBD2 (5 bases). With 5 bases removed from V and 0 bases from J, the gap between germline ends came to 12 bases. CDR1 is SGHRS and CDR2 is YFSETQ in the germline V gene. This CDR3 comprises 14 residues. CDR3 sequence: CASSNGKNSYEQYF. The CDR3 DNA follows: TGCGCCAGCAGTAACGGGAAGAACTCCTACGAGCAGTACTTC.

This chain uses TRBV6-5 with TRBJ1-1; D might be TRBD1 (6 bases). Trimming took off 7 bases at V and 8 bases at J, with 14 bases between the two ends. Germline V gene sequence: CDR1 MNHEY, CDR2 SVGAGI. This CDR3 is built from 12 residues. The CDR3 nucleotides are TGTGCCAGCAATGGAGGGGGGTTCGAAGCTTTCTTT. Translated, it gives CASNGGGFEAFF.

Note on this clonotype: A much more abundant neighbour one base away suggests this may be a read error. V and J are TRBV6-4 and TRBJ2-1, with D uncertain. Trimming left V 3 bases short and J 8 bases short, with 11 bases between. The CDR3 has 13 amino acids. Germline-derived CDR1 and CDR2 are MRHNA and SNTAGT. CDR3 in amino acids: CASSEGRYHEQFF. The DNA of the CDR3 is TGTGCCAGCAGTGAAGGCAGGTACCATGAGCAGTTCTTC.

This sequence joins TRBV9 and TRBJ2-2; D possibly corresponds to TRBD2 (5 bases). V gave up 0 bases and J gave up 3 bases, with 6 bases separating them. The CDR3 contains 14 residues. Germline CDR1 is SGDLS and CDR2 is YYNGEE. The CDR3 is CASSVVGDTGELFF. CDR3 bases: TGTGCCAGCAGCGTAGTGGGAGACACCGGGGAGCTGTTTTTT.

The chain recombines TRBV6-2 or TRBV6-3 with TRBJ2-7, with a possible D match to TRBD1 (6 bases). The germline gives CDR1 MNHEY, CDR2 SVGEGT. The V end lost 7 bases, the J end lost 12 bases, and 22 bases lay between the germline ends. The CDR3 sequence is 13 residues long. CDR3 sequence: CASNFGQNNGRYF. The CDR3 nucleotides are TGTGCCAGCAACTTCGGACAGAACAATGGACGGTACTTC.

Here the CDR3 reads CASSPPSGSYQYEQYF. CDR3 DNA: TGTGCCAGCAGCCCGCCGAGCGGGTCATATCAATACGAGCAGTACTTC. V is TRBV14 and J is TRBJ2-7; D is possibly TRBD2 (6 bases). CDR3 length: 16 residues. Deletions cut 4 bases from V and 4 bases from J, with 20 bases between. CDR1 is SGHDN, CDR2 FVKESK, per germline.

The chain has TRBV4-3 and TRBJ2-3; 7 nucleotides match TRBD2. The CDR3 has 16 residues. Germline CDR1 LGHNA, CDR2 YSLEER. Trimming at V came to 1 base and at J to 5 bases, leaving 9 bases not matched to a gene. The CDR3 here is CASSQGRGRAEDTQYF. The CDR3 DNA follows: TGCGCCAGCAGCCAAGGTCGGGGGAGGGCCGAAGATACGCAGTATTTT.

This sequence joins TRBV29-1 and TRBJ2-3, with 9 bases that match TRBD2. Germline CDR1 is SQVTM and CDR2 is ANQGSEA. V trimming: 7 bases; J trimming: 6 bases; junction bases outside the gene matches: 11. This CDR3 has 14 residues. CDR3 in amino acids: CSAAGTSIGDTQYF. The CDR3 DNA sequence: TGCAGCGCGGCCGGGACTAGCATCGGGGATACGCAGTATTTT.

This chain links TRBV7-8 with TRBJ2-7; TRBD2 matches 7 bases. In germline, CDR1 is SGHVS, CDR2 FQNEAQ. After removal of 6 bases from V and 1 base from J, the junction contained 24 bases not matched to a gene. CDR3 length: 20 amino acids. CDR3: CASSLKQLAGATQDSYEQYF. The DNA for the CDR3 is TGTGCCAGCAGTTTAAAACAGCTGGCGGGAGCTACCCAGGATTCCTACGAGCAGTACTTC.

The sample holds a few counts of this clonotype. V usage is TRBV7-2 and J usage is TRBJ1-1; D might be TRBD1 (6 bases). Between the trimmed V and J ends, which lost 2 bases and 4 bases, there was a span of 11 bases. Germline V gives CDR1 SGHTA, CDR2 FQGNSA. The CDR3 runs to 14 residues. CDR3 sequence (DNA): TGTGCCAGCAGCTTAACAACAGGGTTCACTGAAGCTTTCTTT. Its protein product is CASSLTTGFTEAFF.

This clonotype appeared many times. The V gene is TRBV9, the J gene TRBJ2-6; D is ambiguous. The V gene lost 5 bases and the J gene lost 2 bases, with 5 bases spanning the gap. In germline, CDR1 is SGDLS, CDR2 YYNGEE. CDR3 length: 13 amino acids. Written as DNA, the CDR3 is TGTGCCAGCAGGGGCACTGGGGCCAACGTCCTGACTTTC. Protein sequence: CASRGTGANVLTF.